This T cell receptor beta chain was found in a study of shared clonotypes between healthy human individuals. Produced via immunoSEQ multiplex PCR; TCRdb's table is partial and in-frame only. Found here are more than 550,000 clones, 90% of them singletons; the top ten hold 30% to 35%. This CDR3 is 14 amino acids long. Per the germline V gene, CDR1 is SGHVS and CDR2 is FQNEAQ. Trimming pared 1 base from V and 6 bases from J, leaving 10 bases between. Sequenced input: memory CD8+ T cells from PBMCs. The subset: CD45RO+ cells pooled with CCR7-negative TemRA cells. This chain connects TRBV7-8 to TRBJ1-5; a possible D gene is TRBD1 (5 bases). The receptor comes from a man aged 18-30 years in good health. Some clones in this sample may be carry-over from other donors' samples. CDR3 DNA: TGTGCCAGCAGCTTAGGCCAGGGCACTCAGCCCCAGCATTTT. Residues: CASSLGQGTQPQHF. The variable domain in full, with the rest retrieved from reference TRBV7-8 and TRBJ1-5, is GAGVSQSPRYKVAKRGQDVALRCDPISGHVSLFWYQQALGQGPEFLTYFQNEAQLDKSGLPSDRFFAERPEGSVSTLKIQRTQQEDSAVYLCASSLGQGTQPQHFGDGTRLSIL.